The sequence of this T cell receptor beta chain was determined in a study of human T cells and chemical hapten exposure. Looking at the study overall: DPC 0.01% went on the upper back by patch test, with reading at 6 days. Findings of the study overall: Patch test score tracked positively with PT1 expanded TCR counts. Healthy people's immune response may differ from that of the donors, who had alopecia.

Trimming cost V 3 bases and J 6 bases; bases outside gene matches: 7. Germline CDR1 is ENHRY and CDR2 is SYGVKD. The CDR3 is 15 amino acids. Per the original data handling: TCR counts had a median of about 99,000 per sample and spanned about 23,224 to 750,000. TCRdb itself ran the RACE reads through MiXCR, one entry per CDR3 protein. TCRdb's processing, not the study's, gives the V and J calls here. The sample has 350,000 to 400,000 distinct CDR3 sequences; roughly 4.6% are singletons. This clonotype was counted a few times. As yet, its antigen is unknown. Time point given: pre-sensitization, week 0. The treatment here: therapeutic diphenylcyclopropenone sensitization with weekly scalp DPC.

The TCR comes from a woman aged 45-65 years with alopecia areata. Some clones in this sample may be carry-over from other donors' samples. This chain uses TRBV10-3 with TRBJ2-1; 8 positions match TRBD2. Sequences were derived from whole blood, sampled in connection with sensitization to the hapten diphenylcyclopropenone (DPC). The CDR3 is CAISEGAGGINEQFF. The CDR3, as DNA: TGTGCCATCAGTGAAGGGGCGGGAGGAATCAATGAGCAGTTCTTC.